Listed here are 23 T cell receptor beta chains from one sample, sequenced in a study of blood T cells in healthy people across ages. Using a J-beta primer mix together with a sample-barcoded 5' primer, a second PCR was run for about 6 to 11 cycles. TCRdb independently ran MiXCR on the 5' RACE reads; one entry per CDR3 protein. The sample consists of about 780,000 distinct CDR3 sequences, less than 60% of them appearing once. Sequences were obtained from blood. These receptors came from a man older than 75 in good health.

The rearrangement joins TRBV6-5 to TRBJ2-7, with TRBD1 identical over 10 bases. This CDR3 is 16 amino acids long. Germline trimming cut 4 bases from V and 1 base from J; bases unmatched to any gene: 7. Germline V gives CDR1 MNHEY, CDR2 SVGAGI. The CDR3 region is CASSSRPGQGSYEQYF. The CDR3 nucleotides are TGTGCCAGCAGTTCGAGACCGGGACAGGGGTCCTACGAGCAGTACTTC.

This clonotype showed up just a few times. The V and J genes are TRBV4-2 and TRBJ1-4; D is possibly TRBD1 (5 bases). Deletions cut 1 base from V and 5 bases from J, with 5 bases between. The CDR3 is made up of 13 amino acids. The germline CDR1 and CDR2 sequences are LGHNA and YNFKEQ. The CDR3 loop is CASSQGDNEKLFF. Here the CDR3 DNA reads TGTGCCAGCAGCCAAGGGGACAATGAAAAACTGTTTTTT.

This clonotype occurred a few times. The V call is TRBV7-3, the J call TRBJ2-7; 8 bases agree with TRBD1. The CDR3 runs 13 residues. Germline V lookup: CDR1 SGHTA, CDR2 FQGTGA. J lost 6 bases, V lost 5 bases, and 6 bases had no gene match. CDR3 in DNA: TGTGCCAGCAGCCCGGGACAGGCAACCGAGCAGTACTTC. This codes for CASSPGQATEQYF.

The V call is TRBV20-1, the J call TRBJ1-2, with 9 bases lining up with TRBD1. Germline V CDR1 and CDR2: DFQATT, SNEGSKA (reference sequence). The CDR3 extends over 14 amino acids. V shed 1 base and J 7 bases; nucleotides not matched to a gene: 7. CDR3 amino acids: CSARAPGQGCGYTF. CDR3 DNA sequence: TGCAGTGCTAGAGCACCGGGACAGGGTTGTGGCTACACCTTC.

Concerning this clonotype: A much larger clonotype is one base distant, so this may be a read error. The rearrangement joins TRBV12-3 or TRBV12-4 to TRBJ2-1, with TRBD2 identical over 12 bases. V lost 1 base to trimming and J lost 10 bases; unmatched junction nucleotides: 11. The CDR3 extends over 17 amino acids. The CDR3 DNA sequence: TGTGCCAGCAGTTTAGAGAAAGGACTAGCGGGACTTTACGAGCAGTTCTTC. It specifies CASSLEKGLAGLYEQFF.

In its sample, this clonotype was seen once. The rearrangement joins TRBV7-2 to TRBJ1-5; 8 nucleotides line up with TRBD1. Germline assignment: CDR1 SGHTA and CDR2 FQGNSA. V was clipped by 5 bases and J by 4 bases; unmatched bases: 4. The CDR3 is 14 amino acids. DNA for the CDR3: TGTGCCAGCAGCGCCCGGACAGGGAATCAGCCCCAGCATTTT. This translates into CASSARTGNQPQHF.

The table lists this clonotype with a few counts. The chain carries TRBV7-3 and TRBJ2-1, with 10 bases matching TRBD1. This CDR3 has 15 amino acids. Per germline, CDR1 SGHTA and CDR2 FQGTGA. The trim removed 7 bases at V and 5 bases at J, leaving 8 bases unmatched. In DNA form, the CDR3 reads TGTGCCAGCAAAGACGGGACAGGGGCACACAATGAGCAGTTCTTC. Translating it yields CASKDGTGAHNEQFF.

The CDR3: CSGMDRTTSEQYF. In DNA, the CDR3 is TGCAGCGGGATGGACAGGACGACAAGCGAGCAGTACTTC. This chain connects TRBV29-1 to TRBJ2-7; 7 bases agree with TRBD1. This CDR3 has 13 amino acids. The junction had 12 bases not matched to a gene; V was cut back by 7 bases and J by 6 bases. In germline, CDR1 is SQVTM, CDR2 ANQGSEA.

The rearrangement uses TRBV12-3 or TRBV12-4 and TRBJ1-5, with 7 bases fitting TRBD1. The CDR3 is 13 amino acids. Unmatched junction bases numbered 4, after V lost 7 bases and J lost 4 bases. CDR3 coding DNA: TGTGCCAGCACTAACAGGGGTAATCAGCCCCAGCATTTT. This gives the protein CASTNRGNQPQHF.

The count of this clonotype is one. The chain couples TRBV5-1 to TRBJ1-2; D gene unclear. The V and J ends lost 4 bases and 4 bases respectively, with 14 bases between them. This CDR3 comprises 14 residues. Germline lookup yields CDR1 SGHRS and CDR2 YFSETQ. CDR3 sequence: CASSTDGLRYGYTF. CDR3 coding DNA: TGCGCCAGCAGCACGGACGGGCTTCGCTATGGCTACACCTTC.

The gene calls are TRBV20-1 and TRBJ2-1; 9 bases line up with TRBD2. Trimming removed 4 bases from V and 6 bases from J; junction bases left unmatched: 7. Germline V gene data show CDR1 as DFQATT and CDR2 as SNEGSKA (reference sequence). The CDR3 has 14 amino acids. The CDR3 DNA follows: TGCAGTGCTATAGCGGGAGTGAGGTTCAATGAGCAGTTCTTC. Translating gives CSAIAGVRFNEQFF.

The chain has TRBV5-1 and TRBJ1-2; 9 positions match TRBD1. CDR1 SGHRS and CDR2 YFSETQ come from the germline V gene. V shed 4 bases, J shed 4 bases, and the junction held 8 bases outside the gene matches. The CDR3 loop spans 15 amino acids. The CDR3 DNA sequence: TGCGCCAGCAGCCCGGGGGACAGGGTTTCCTATGGCTACACCTTC. Translated: CASSPGDRVSYGYTF. Drawing the rest from reference TRBV5-1 and TRBJ1-2, the complete variable domain is KAGVTQTPRYLIKTRGQQVTLSCSPISGHRSVSWYQQTPGQGLQFLFEYFSETQRNKGNFPGRFSGRQFSNSRSEMNVSTLELGDSALYLCASSPGDRVSYGYTFGSGTRLTVV.

This clonotype was counted a few times. The J gene is TRBJ2-3, the V gene TRBV27; D gene ambiguous. The V end was cut by 6 bases, the J end by 7 bases, with 11 bases between. Germline V gene lookup returns CDR1 MNHEY and CDR2 SMNVEV (reference sequence). The CDR3 length is 12 residues. The CDR3 DNA is TGTGCCAGCAGCCCAAGCCTAAATACGCAGTATTTT. It translates to CASSPSLNTQYF.

Worth noting for this clonotype: At one of its ends the junction is not consistent with the germline gene, which may arise from a read error. This sequence joins TRBV27 and TRBJ1-6, with no clear D. CDR3 length: 15 amino acids. Per the germline V gene, CDR1 is MNHEY and CDR2 is SMNVEV (reference sequence). The CDR3 DNA reads TGTGCCAGCAGTCCACGAGCGCAGGCCAATTCACCCCCCCACTTT. It yields the protein CASSPRAQANSPPHF.

The chain has TRBV6-5 and TRBJ2-2; D is unresolved. The CDR3 loop spans 14 amino acids. Deletions cut 5 bases from V and 4 bases from J, with 11 bases between. The V gene's germline CDR1 is MNHEY and CDR2 SVGAGI. The CDR3 loop is CASSQEASTGELFF. The DNA for the CDR3 is TGTGCCAGCAGTCAGGAAGCGTCCACCGGGGAGCTGTTTTTT.

The chain joins TRBV29-1 to TRBJ2-5; the D gene is possibly TRBD1 (6 bases). Looked up from germline, CDR1 is SQVTM and CDR2 is ANQGSEA. V lost 1 base to trimming and J lost 5 bases, with 17 bases between them. This CDR3 is built from 15 residues. Here the CDR3 reads CSVEGQAGARETQYF. Written as DNA, the CDR3 is TGCAGCGTTGAAGGCCAAGCAGGGGCTCGGGAGACCCAGTACTTC.

The rearrangement links TRBV6-1 to TRBJ1-5; possibly TRBD1 for D (5 bases). V dropped 3 bases and J dropped 2 bases, with 8 bases sitting between them. The CDR3 is made up of 14 amino acids. In germline, CDR1 is MNHNS, CDR2 SASEGT. CDR3 loop: CASSEWGGNQPQHF. DNA of the CDR3: TGTGCCAGCAGTGAGTGGGGGGGCAATCAGCCCCAGCATTTT.

Comment on this clonotype: One end of the junction does not line up with germline, which may come from a read error. The chain has TRBV29-1 and TRBJ2-4; D is uncertain. The DNA end is more similar to TRBJ2-7, so the J call may be wrong. The V gene's germline CDR1 is SQVTM and CDR2 ANQGSEA. The CDR3 sequence is 13 residues long. Here the CDR3 reads CSVGPSGSDEQYF. The CDR3 nucleotides read TGCAGCGTTGGGCCGTCAGGCTCCGACGAGCAGTACTTC.

The rearrangement joins TRBV27 to TRBJ2-1; the D gene is possibly TRBD1 (5 bases). The ends were cut back, 2 bases at V and 7 bases at J, with 15 bases in the middle. Per the germline V gene, CDR1 is MNHEY and CDR2 is SMNVEV (reference sequence). The CDR3 contains 15 residues. The CDR3 DNA is TGTGCCAGCAGTTTAGGGGCTACTTTGGCAAATGAGCAGTTCTTC. Amino acids: CASSLGATLANEQFF.

The chain has TRBV5-1 and TRBJ1-5, with 9 bases that match TRBD1. Germline lookup yields CDR1 SGHRS and CDR2 YFSETQ. J lost 6 bases, V lost 5 bases, and 6 bases had no gene match. This CDR3 comprises 14 residues. The DNA for the CDR3 is TGCGCCAGCAGTCCTGACAGGGGGGGTCAGCCCCAGCATTTT. Its protein product is CASSPDRGGQPQHF.

This clonotype occurred a few times. The chain has TRBV29-1 and TRBJ1-2, with no clear D. Germline V gene data show CDR1 as SQVTM and CDR2 as ANQGSEA. The CDR3 covers 12 residues. Trimming took 4 bases from V and 4 from J, leaving 10 bases between them. The CDR3 reads CSVVEQIYGYTF. The CDR3 DNA is TGCAGCGTTGTAGAACAGATCTATGGCTACACCTTC.

As for this clonotype: A much more abundant neighbour one base away suggests this may be a read error. V usage is TRBV7-3 and J usage is TRBJ2-5; D gene ambiguous. The germline gives CDR1 SGHTA, CDR2 FQGTGA. The CDR3 extends over 15 amino acids. V shed 5 bases and J shed 11 bases, with 24 bases lying between them. This chain's CDR3 is CASSPRVALSPEQYF. DNA for the CDR3: TGTGCCAGCAGCCCTCGAGTAGCCCTATCGCCTGAGCAGTACTTC.

Points on this clonotype: One base away lies a much larger clone, so this may be a sequencing read error. J is TRBJ2-1 and V is TRBV29-1, with TRBD2 matching 8 bases. The tail of the sequence fits TRBJ2-7 better, so the J call may be wrong. The CDR3 is 13 amino acids. Looked up from germline, CDR1 is SQVTM and CDR2 is ANQGSEA. The CDR3 protein is CSVTSGTYNEQYF. The CDR3 region has the DNA TGCAGCGTTACTAGCGGTACCTACAATGAGCAGTACTTC.